The clone carrying this TCR beta chain has only a few counts. These data originate in a study of T cells in Graves' hyperthyroidism and ophthalmopathy. Overall study: Peripheral blood samples were taken at initial diagnosis, prior to any treatment.

This CDR3 comprises 15 residues. Germline V gene lookup returns CDR1 SGHTA and CDR2 FQGNSA. V gave up 5 bases and J gave up 6 bases; unmatched junction bases: 8. Using approximately 10 ml of fresh peripheral blood, PBMCs were prepared. Researchers amplified the TCR beta CDR3 regions from RNA transcripts. TCR CDR3 underwent first-round RT-PCR with the HTBI primer set. One entry per CDR3 protein, called by TCRdb with MiXCR from the multiplex PCR reads. Here the sample spans around 420,000 distinct CDR3 sequences, around 15% being singletons. Sequences were obtained from blood. The rearrangement uses TRBV7-2 and TRBJ1-5; 9 nucleotides match TRBD1. The sequence was collected from a woman younger than 30 with Graves' hyperthyroidism. The CDR3 reads CASSPSTGGGQPQHF. CDR3 DNA sequence: TGTGCCAGCAGCCCTTCGACAGGGGGAGGTCAGCCCCAGCATTTT.